The rows below give T cell receptor beta chains drawn from one sample of a study of blood T cells in healthy people across ages. TCRdb recomputed calls from the 5' RACE reads with MiXCR, one row per CDR3 protein. The repertoire includes around 820,000 distinct CDR3 sequences, around 25% of them detected once, and 3% to 4.5% sits in the top ten. The data also belong to a second study, concerning T cells of mothers and their children.

The sequencing sample was made of blood. These receptors originate from a boy aged 5-17 years in good health. Each CDR3 is given with its conserved first and last residue. The D gene is left open where the match is weak. Clone size appears in some rows only: once, few, many, or a class for an expanded clone.

NA,TRBJ1-4,many,TRBV25-1,CASEQEDKLFF,TGTGCCAGCGAGCAAGAGGACAAACTGTTTTTT
TRBD1,TRBJ2-7,few,TRBV5-1,CASSLWSDRGLYEQYF,TGCGCCAGCAGCTTGTGGTCAGACAGGGGGCTCTACGAGCAGTACTTC
NA,TRBJ1-4,NA,TRBV4-1,CASSREESATNEKLFF,TGCGCCAGCAGCCGAGAAGAGAGCGCAACTAATGAAAAACTGTTTTTT
NA,TRBJ2-7,few,TRBV5-1,CASSLEGTRNEQYF,TGCGCCAGCAGCTTGGAGGGGACGAGGAACGAGCAGTACTTC
TRBD2,TRBJ2-1,NA,TRBV7-9,CASSLVAGGTYNEQFF,TGTGCCAGCAGCTTAGTAGCGGGGGGTACCTACAATGAGCAGTTCTTC
TRBD2,TRBJ2-7,many,TRBV20-1,CSARGGAYEQYF,TGCAGCGCACGGGGGGGAGCCTACGAGCAGTACTTC
NA,TRBJ1-6,NA,TRBV10-3,CAISGGSSSPLHF,TGTGCCATCAGTGGGGGAAGTAGTTCACCCCTCCACTTT
NA,TRBJ2-1,few,TRBV7-9,CASSLGIHNEQFF,TGTGCCAGCAGCTTAGGGATCCACAATGAGCAGTTCTTC
TRBD1,TRBJ2-7,few,TRBV5-1,CASRMTGGSSYEQYF,TGCGCCAGCAGGATGACAGGGGGTAGCTCCTACGAGCAGTACTTC
NA,TRBJ1-3,NA,TRBV7-2,CASRDSFSGNTIYF,TGTGCCAGCAGGGACAGCTTCTCTGGAAACACCATATATTTT
NA,TRBJ1-2,few,TRBV12-3/TRBV12-4,CASSFGQPYTF,TGTGCCAGCAGTTTCGGGCAGCCCTACACCTTC
NA,TRBJ2-7,few,TRBV7-3,CVSSLYGGSSYEQYF,TGTGTCAGCAGCTTATACGGGGGCTCCTCCTACGAGCAGTACTTC
NA,TRBJ2-7,few,TRBV9,CASSVTGTSYEQYF,TGTGCCAGCAGCGTAACAGGAACCTCCTACGAGCAGTACTTC
TRBD1,TRBJ2-3,NA,TRBV4-3,CASSQDGTGSTDTQYF,TGCGCCAGCAGCCAAGATGGGACAGGGAGCACAGATACGCAGTATTTT
NA,TRBJ2-1,NA,TRBV2,CASSDDLEQFF,TGTGCCAGCAGTGATGACCTTGAGCAGTTCTTC
NA,TRBJ1-6,NA,TRBV6-5,CASTPRDWGTPLHF,TGTGCCAGCACTCCACGAGACTGGGGGACACCCCTCCACTTT
TRBD1,TRBJ2-7,few,TRBV20-1,CSAGDRVEQYF,TGCAGTGCTGGGGACAGGGTCGAGCAGTACTTC
TRBD1,TRBJ2-7,NA,TRBV29-1,CSVEGQGWDEHYF,TGCAGCGTGGAGGGACAGGGGTGGGACGAGCACTACTTC
TRBD1,TRBJ1-2,NA,TRBV20-1,CSARDHRGNYGYTF,TGCAGTGCTAGAGATCACAGGGGAAACTATGGCTACACCTTC
TRBD2,TRBJ2-1,NA,TRBV5-4,CASSPFWTSGGADEQFF,TGCGCCAGCAGTCCTTTTTGGACTAGCGGGGGGGCCGATGAGCAGTTCTTC
NA,TRBJ2-7,NA,TRBV7-9,CASSLVVAGIRYEQYF,TGTGCCAGCAGCTTAGTGGTGGCGGGAATTAGATACGAGCAGTACTTC
NA,TRBJ2-5,few,TRBV27,CASSLSRGGPGAETQYF,TGTGCCAGCAGTTTATCTAGGGGAGGGCCAGGGGCTGAGACCCAGTACTTC
TRBD1,TRBJ1-1,NA,TRBV7-2,CASSLQGAAEAFF,TGTGCCAGCAGCTTACAGGGGGCCGCTGAAGCTTTCTTT
TRBD1,TRBJ1-1,few,TRBV7-9,CASSLRTGTEAFF,TGTGCCAGCAGCCTTCGGACAGGGACTGAAGCTTTCTTT
NA,TRBJ1-1,few,TRBV5-1,CASSAEVDTEAFF,TGCGCCAGCAGCGCCGAGGTGGACACTGAAGCTTTCTTT
NA,TRBJ2-1,few,TRBV4-2,CASSQPDGGTLYNEQFF,TGTGCCAGCAGCCAACCCGACGGGGGAACCTTGTACAATGAGCAGTTCTTC
NA,TRBJ2-1,few,TRBV6-5,CASSYSGVGTGGREQFF,TGTGCCAGCAGTTACTCGGGTGTGGGGACGGGGGGCAGGGAGCAGTTCTTC
NA,TRBJ2-5,few,TRBV28,CASSPNLLKETQYF,TGTGCCAGCAGCCCCAACCTTCTTAAAGAGACCCAGTACTTC